The present T cell receptor (beta chain) was sequenced within a study of blood T cell repertoires in COVID-19. About the research overall: Sites in the United States, Italy and Spain provided acute and convalescent COVID-19 samples.

Exposed enrollees encountered a COVID-19 case at some point within 2 weeks before study entry. Remarks on this clone: This same CDR3 is encoded by further DNA sequences in the sample.

Trimming pared 1 base from V and 2 bases from J, leaving 5 bases between. CDR3 size: 13 residues. The germline CDR1 and CDR2 sequences are SGHNT and YENEEA. Some clones are missing from TCRdb's copy, which holds only in-frame ones; the method was immunoSEQ multiplex PCR. Counted here are 430,000 or so clones, roughly 90% occurring once; the ten biggest clones make up around 1.5%. Sequenced input: PBMCs or T cells enriched from blood (not recorded which). The clonotype was recovered from a woman younger than 35 who had been exposed to COVID-19. This chain links TRBV11-3 with TRBJ1-1; the D is unclear. CDR3 loop: CASSLAVNTEAFF. CDR3 bases: TGTGCCAGCAGCTTAGCTGTAAACACTGAAGCTTTCTTT. Filled out from reference TRBV11-3 and TRBJ1-1, the complete variable domain reads EAGVVQSPRYKIIEKKQPVAFWCNPISGHNTLYWYLQNLGQGPELLIRYENEEAVDDSQLPKDRFSAERLKGVDSTLKIQPAELGDSAVYLCASSLAVNTEAFFGQGTRLTVV.